These T cell receptor beta chains were read from a single sample in a study of spatial heterogeneity in lung cancer. TCRdb analysed the 5' RACE reads with MiXCR anew, one entry per CDR3 protein. The sample includes around 13,000 distinct CDR3 sequences, over 4.5% seen only once; the top ten take around 27%. Sequenced here: lung tumor tissue, sampled at surgery. Receptors originate from a male donor with early-stage non-small cell lung cancer. Each CDR3 is given with its conserved first and last residue. A D gene is named only where the DNA matches it firmly. Size values are once, few and many counts, or a class for expanded clones, and some rows have none.

CDR3nt: TGTGCCAGCTCACTTCAGTACATAAGCTCCTACGAGCAGTACTTC
CDR3aa: CASSLQYISSYEQYF
abundance: many
j_gene: TRBJ2-7
v_gene: TRBV18
d_gene: -

CDR3nt: TGCAGTGCTAGGGACAGGGGGAAAAATTCACCCCTCCACTTT
CDR3aa: CSARDRGKNSPLHF
abundance: few
j_gene: TRBJ1-6
v_gene: TRBV20-1
d_gene: TRBD1

CDR3nt: TGCGCCAGCAGCTTGGCTGTGACAGGGCGAGGTGAGCAGTTCTTC
CDR3aa: CASSLAVTGRGEQFF
abundance: -
j_gene: TRBJ2-1
v_gene: TRBV5-1
d_gene: TRBD1

CDR3nt: TGCAGTGCTAGAGGGGACAGGGCGCTAATAGAGACCCAGTACTTC
CDR3aa: CSARGDRALIETQYF
abundance: many
j_gene: TRBJ2-5
v_gene: TRBV20-1
d_gene: TRBD1

CDR3nt: TGCGCCAGCAGCTTGGTTCCAGGGGGATTGGGTCAGCCCCAGCATTTT
CDR3aa: CASSLVPGGLGQPQHF
abundance: few
j_gene: TRBJ1-5
v_gene: TRBV5-1
d_gene: TRBD1

CDR3nt: TGTGCCAGCACCCAGGACCCTTATGGTGGCTACACCTTC
CDR3aa: CASTQDPYGGYTF
abundance: many
j_gene: TRBJ1-2
v_gene: TRBV25-1
d_gene: -

CDR3nt: TGTGCCAGCAGCCAAGTGGAGGGGATTGAAGCTTTCTTT
CDR3aa: CASSQVEGIEAFF
abundance: many
j_gene: TRBJ1-1
v_gene: TRBV3-1
d_gene: -

CDR3nt: TGCGCCAGCAGCCAAGAGCGGAGGGGAAGCACCGGGGAGCTGTTTTTT
CDR3aa: CASSQERRGSTGELFF
abundance: many
j_gene: TRBJ2-2
v_gene: TRBV4-1
d_gene: -

CDR3nt: TGCAGTGCTATGGAGGATTCGGACACTGAAGCTTTCTTT
CDR3aa: CSAMEDSDTEAFF
abundance: few
j_gene: TRBJ1-1
v_gene: TRBV20-1
d_gene: -

CDR3nt: TGTGCCAGCAGCCAACAAGGACTTGCCTACGAGCAGTACTTC
CDR3aa: CASSQQGLAYEQYF
abundance: many
j_gene: TRBJ2-7
v_gene: TRBV7-9
d_gene: -

CDR3nt: TGTGCCAGCTCACCCGGGACGGATGATCAGCCCCAGCATTTT
CDR3aa: CASSPGTDDQPQHF
abundance: many
j_gene: TRBJ1-5
v_gene: TRBV18
d_gene: -

CDR3nt: TGTGCCACCAGCAGAGATTTGACGATCACCGGGGAGCTGTTTTTT
CDR3aa: CATSRDLTITGELFF
abundance: many
j_gene: TRBJ2-2
v_gene: TRBV15
d_gene: -

CDR3nt: TGTGCCATCAGGGACGGACAGGGAAAGGCTGGGGCCAACGTCCTGACTTTC
CDR3aa: CAIRDGQGKAGANVLTF
abundance: many
j_gene: TRBJ2-6
v_gene: TRBV10-3
d_gene: TRBD1

CDR3nt: TGTGCCAGCAGCCATGTATACACCCAAGAGACCCAGTACTTC
CDR3aa: CASSHVYTQETQYF
abundance: few
j_gene: TRBJ2-5
v_gene: TRBV7-2
d_gene: -

CDR3nt: TGTGCCAGCAGCTGGGACAGGAGAGGTTTACCCCTCCACTTT
CDR3aa: CASSWDRRGLPLHF
abundance: -
j_gene: TRBJ1-6
v_gene: TRBV7-2
d_gene: TRBD1

CDR3nt: TGTGCCAGCAGCAAGACTAGCGGGGGAACGTCAGATACGCAGTATTTT
CDR3aa: CASSKTSGGTSDTQYF
abundance: many
j_gene: TRBJ2-3
v_gene: TRBV5-4
d_gene: TRBD2

CDR3nt: TGTGCCAGCTCACCACCAGCAGACTCCTATGGCTACACCTTC
CDR3aa: CASSPPADSYGYTF
abundance: many
j_gene: TRBJ1-2
v_gene: TRBV18
d_gene: -

CDR3nt: TGTGCCAGCAGCTTGTTGGGCTGGGGGGGCTACGAGCAGTACTTC
CDR3aa: CASSLLGWGGYEQYF
abundance: many
j_gene: TRBJ2-7
v_gene: TRBV5-6
d_gene: TRBD2

CDR3nt: TGCAGTGCTGGACTAGGGGTCGAGCCAGCGAGCTCCTACGAGCAGTACTTC
CDR3aa: CSAGLGVEPASSYEQYF
abundance: many
j_gene: TRBJ2-7
v_gene: TRBV20-1
d_gene: TRBD2

CDR3nt: TGTGCCAGCAGTTACGGAAGTAGCAATCAGCCCCAGCATTTT
CDR3aa: CASSYGSSNQPQHF
abundance: many
j_gene: TRBJ1-5
v_gene: TRBV6-6
d_gene: -

CDR3nt: TGTGCCAGCAGCCAAACCTTGAACACTGAAGCTTTCTTT
CDR3aa: CASSQTLNTEAFF
abundance: many
j_gene: TRBJ1-1
v_gene: TRBV14
d_gene: -

CDR3nt: TGCAGTGCTAGAGTGTACCTCTCCTACAATGAGCAGTTCTTC
CDR3aa: CSARVYLSYNEQFF
abundance: many
j_gene: TRBJ2-1
v_gene: TRBV20-1
d_gene: -

CDR3nt: TGTGCCAAGAGCGGGAGGGTCAACAATGAGCAGTTCTTC
CDR3aa: CAKSGRVNNEQFF
abundance: -
j_gene: TRBJ2-1
v_gene: TRBV6-4
d_gene: TRBD2

CDR3nt: TGTGCCAGCAGTGAACTCAGGGCAGGGGGCGATTCACCCCTCCACTTT
CDR3aa: CASSELRAGGDSPLHF
abundance: few
j_gene: TRBJ1-6
v_gene: TRBV6-1
d_gene: TRBD1

CDR3nt: TGTGCCAGCAGCTCCCCCCTCGCGAGCACAGATACGCAGTATTTT
CDR3aa: CASSSPLASTDTQYF
abundance: -
j_gene: TRBJ2-3
v_gene: TRBV5-5
d_gene: -

CDR3nt: TGTGCCACCAGAGGACAGGGATCAGTCTATGGCTACACCTTC
CDR3aa: CATRGQGSVYGYTF
abundance: few
j_gene: TRBJ1-2
v_gene: TRBV24-1
d_gene: TRBD1

CDR3nt: TGCGCCAGCAGTCCCGGACCAGGGGTCCCATATACGCAGTATTTT
CDR3aa: CASSPGPGVPYTQYF
abundance: many
j_gene: TRBJ2-3
v_gene: TRBV23-1
d_gene: -

CDR3nt: TGTGCCAGCTCACCAATCGTCGGTGGCAATGAGCAGTTCTTC
CDR3aa: CASSPIVGGNEQFF
abundance: many
j_gene: TRBJ2-1
v_gene: TRBV18
d_gene: -

CDR3nt: TGTGCCAGGGGGGGCAGGAAAGAGACCCAGTACTTC
CDR3aa: CARGGRKETQYF
abundance: many
j_gene: TRBJ2-5
v_gene: TRBV6-5
d_gene: -

CDR3nt: TGTGCCAGCAGTTTAGTCGGCAGGGGCTATGGCTACACCTTC
CDR3aa: CASSLVGRGYGYTF
abundance: few
j_gene: TRBJ1-2
v_gene: TRBV27
d_gene: -

CDR3nt: TGTGCCAGCAGTTTGGGACTAGCGGGGGGGCGAATGGACGAGCAGTACTTC
CDR3aa: CASSLGLAGGRMDEQYF
abundance: many
j_gene: TRBJ2-7
v_gene: TRBV6-5
d_gene: TRBD2

CDR3nt: TGCAGTGCTAACAGCGGGGGGTCCTACAATGAGCAGTTCTTC
CDR3aa: CSANSGGSYNEQFF
abundance: many
j_gene: TRBJ2-1
v_gene: TRBV20-1
d_gene: TRBD2

CDR3nt: TGTGCCAGCAGCACCGGGACTAGCGGGGCCTCGGGGAAGACCCAGTACTTC
CDR3aa: CASSTGTSGASGKTQYF
abundance: many
j_gene: TRBJ2-5
v_gene: TRBV7-2
d_gene: TRBD2

CDR3nt: TGTGCTAGTGGCCCTGGACGGACAGGGAGCACAGATACGCAGTATTTT
CDR3aa: CASGPGRTGSTDTQYF
abundance: many
j_gene: TRBJ2-3
v_gene: TRBV12-5
d_gene: TRBD1

CDR3nt: TGTGCCAGCAGCCGAGGGAACGAGCAGTTCTTC
CDR3aa: CASSRGNEQFF
abundance: many
j_gene: TRBJ2-1
v_gene: TRBV6-6
d_gene: -